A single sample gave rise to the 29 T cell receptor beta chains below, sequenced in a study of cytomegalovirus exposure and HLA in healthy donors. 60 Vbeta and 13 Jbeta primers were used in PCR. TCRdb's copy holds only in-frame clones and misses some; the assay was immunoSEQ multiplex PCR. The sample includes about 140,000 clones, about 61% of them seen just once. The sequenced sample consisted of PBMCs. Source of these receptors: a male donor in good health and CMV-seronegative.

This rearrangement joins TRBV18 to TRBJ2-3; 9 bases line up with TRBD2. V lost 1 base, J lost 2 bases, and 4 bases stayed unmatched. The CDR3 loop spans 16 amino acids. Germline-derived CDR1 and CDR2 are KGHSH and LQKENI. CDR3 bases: TGTGCCAGCTCACCACTAGCGGGGGAGACCACAGATACGCAGTATTTT. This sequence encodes CASSPLAGETTDTQYF.

The CDR3 loop is CASSSRAVTANNSPLHF. In DNA form, the CDR3 reads TGTGCCAGCTCATCCCGGGCTGTGACAGCGAATAATTCACCCCTCCACTTT. The chain employs TRBV18 and TRBJ1-6; a possible D gene is TRBD1 (5 bases). The V end was cut by 5 bases, the J end by 5 bases, with 19 bases between. The CDR3 is 17 amino acids. Germline V lookup: CDR1 KGHSH, CDR2 LQKENI.

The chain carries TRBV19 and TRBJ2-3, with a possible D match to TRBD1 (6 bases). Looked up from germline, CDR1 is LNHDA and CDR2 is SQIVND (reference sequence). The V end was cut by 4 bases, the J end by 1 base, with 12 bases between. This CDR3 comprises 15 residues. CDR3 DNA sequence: TGTGCCAGTAGTACGGAGGACAGTCGCACAGATACGCAGTATTTT. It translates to CASSTEDSRTDTQYF.

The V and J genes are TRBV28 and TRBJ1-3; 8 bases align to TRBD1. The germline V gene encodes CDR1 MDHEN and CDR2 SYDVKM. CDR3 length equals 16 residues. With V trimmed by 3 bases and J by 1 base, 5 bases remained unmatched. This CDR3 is CASSLPGGPSGNTIYF. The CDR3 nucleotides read TGTGCCAGCAGTTTGCCAGGGGGCCCTTCTGGAAACACCATATATTTT. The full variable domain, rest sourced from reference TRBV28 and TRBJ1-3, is DVKVTQSSRYLVKRTGEKVFLECVQDMDHENMFWYRQDPGLGLRLIYFSYDVKMKEKGDIPEGYSVSREKKERFSLILESASTNQTSMYLCASSLPGGPSGNTIYFGEGSWLTVV.

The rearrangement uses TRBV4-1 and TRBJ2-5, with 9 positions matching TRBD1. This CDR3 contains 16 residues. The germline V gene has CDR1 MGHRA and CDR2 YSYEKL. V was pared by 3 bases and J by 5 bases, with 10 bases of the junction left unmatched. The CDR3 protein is CASSQEITGGRETQYF. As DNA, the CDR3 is TGCGCCAGCAGCCAGGAAATAACAGGGGGCAGGGAGACCCAGTACTTC.

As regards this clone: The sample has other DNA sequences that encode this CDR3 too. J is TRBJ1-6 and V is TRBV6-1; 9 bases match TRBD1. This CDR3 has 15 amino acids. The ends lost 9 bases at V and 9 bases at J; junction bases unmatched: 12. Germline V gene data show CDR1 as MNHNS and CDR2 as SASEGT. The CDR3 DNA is TGTGCCAGTAGGGGGGGACAGGGAGTGGGTTCACCCCTCCACTTT. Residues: CASRGGQGVGSPLHF.

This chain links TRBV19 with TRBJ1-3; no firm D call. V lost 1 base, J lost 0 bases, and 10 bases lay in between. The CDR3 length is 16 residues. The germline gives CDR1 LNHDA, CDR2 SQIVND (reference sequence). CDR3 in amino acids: CASSIGRPTSGNTIYF. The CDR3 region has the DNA TGTGCCAGTAGTATAGGGAGACCGACCTCTGGAAACACCATATATTTT. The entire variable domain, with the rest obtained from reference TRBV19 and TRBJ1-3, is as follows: DGGITQSPKYLFRKEGQNVTLSCEQNLNHDAMYWYRQDPGQGLRLIYYSQIVNDFQKGDIAEGYSVSREKKESFPLTVTSAQKNPTAFYLCASSIGRPTSGNTIYFGEGSWLTVV.

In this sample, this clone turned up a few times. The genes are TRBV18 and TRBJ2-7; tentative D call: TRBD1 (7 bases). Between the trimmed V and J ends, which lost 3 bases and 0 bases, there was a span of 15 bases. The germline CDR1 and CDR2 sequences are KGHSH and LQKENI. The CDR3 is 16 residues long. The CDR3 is CASSPWTGGDSYEQYF. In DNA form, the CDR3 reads TGTGCCAGCTCACCTTGGACAGGAGGGGACTCCTACGAGCAGTACTTC.

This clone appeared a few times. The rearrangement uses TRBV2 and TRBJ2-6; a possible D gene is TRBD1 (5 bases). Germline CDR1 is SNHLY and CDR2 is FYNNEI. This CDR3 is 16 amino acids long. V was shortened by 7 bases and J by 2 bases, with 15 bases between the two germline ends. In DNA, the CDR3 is TGTGCCAGCAAAGTATCAGGGCTCCCTGGGGCCAACGTCCTGACTTTC. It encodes CASKVSGLPGANVLTF.

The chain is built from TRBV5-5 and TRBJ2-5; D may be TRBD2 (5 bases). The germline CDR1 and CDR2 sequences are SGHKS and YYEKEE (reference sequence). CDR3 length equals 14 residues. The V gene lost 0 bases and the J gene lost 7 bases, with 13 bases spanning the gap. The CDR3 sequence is CASSLAGLEGTQYF. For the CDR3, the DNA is TGTGCCAGCAGCTTGGCCGGACTCGAAGGGACCCAGTACTTC.

CDR3 nucleotides: TGTGCCACCGGACACCGGGACAGCTTATATAGCAATCAGCCCCAGCATTTT. This gives the protein CATGHRDSLYSNQPQHF. The chain uses TRBV15 and TRBJ1-5; the match to TRBD1 covers 7 bases. V was clipped by 8 bases and J by 0 bases; unmatched bases: 13. CDR3 size: 17 residues. Germline V gene sequence: CDR1 LNHNV, CDR2 YYDKDF (reference sequence).

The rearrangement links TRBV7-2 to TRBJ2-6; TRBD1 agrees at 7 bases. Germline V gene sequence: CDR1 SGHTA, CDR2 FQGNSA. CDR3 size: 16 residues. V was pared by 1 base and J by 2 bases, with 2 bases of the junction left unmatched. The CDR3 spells CASSLVGTAGANVLTF. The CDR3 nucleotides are TGTGCCAGCAGCTTAGTGGGGACAGCTGGGGCCAACGTCCTGACTTTC.

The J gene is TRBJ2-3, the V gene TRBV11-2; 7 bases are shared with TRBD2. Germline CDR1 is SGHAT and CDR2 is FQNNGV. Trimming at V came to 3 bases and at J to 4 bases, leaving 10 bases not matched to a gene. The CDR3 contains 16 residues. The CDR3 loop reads CASSFGSGGVADTQYF. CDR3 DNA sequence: TGTGCCAGCAGCTTCGGGTCGGGGGGAGTTGCAGATACGCAGTATTTT.

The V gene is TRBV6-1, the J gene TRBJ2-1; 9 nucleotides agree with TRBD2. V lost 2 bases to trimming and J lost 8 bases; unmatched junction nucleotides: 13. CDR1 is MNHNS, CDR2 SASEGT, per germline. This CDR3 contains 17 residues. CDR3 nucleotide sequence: TGTGCCAGCAGTGAATGGGGTGGCGGGGGGGCCGAGGATGAGCAGTTCTTC. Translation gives CASSEWGGGGAEDEQFF.

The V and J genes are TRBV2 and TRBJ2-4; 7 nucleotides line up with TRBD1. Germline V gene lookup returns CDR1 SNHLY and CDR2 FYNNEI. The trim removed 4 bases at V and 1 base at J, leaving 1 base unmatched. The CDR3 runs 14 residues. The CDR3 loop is CASSATGAKNIQYF. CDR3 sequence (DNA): TGTGCCAGCAGTGCGACAGGGGCCAAAAACATTCAGTACTTC. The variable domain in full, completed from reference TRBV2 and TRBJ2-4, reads EPEVTQTPSHQVTQMGQEVILRCVPISNHLYFYWYRQILGQKVEFLVSFYNNEISEKSEIFDDQFSVERPDGSNFTLKIRSTKLEDSAMYFCASSATGAKNIQYFGAGTRLSVL.

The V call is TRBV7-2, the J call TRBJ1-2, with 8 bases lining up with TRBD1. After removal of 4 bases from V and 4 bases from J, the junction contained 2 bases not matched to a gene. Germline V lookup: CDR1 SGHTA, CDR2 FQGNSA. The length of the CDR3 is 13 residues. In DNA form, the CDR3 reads TGTGCCAGCAGCTGGGGGACAGGCTATGGCTACACCTTC. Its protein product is CASSWGTGYGYTF.

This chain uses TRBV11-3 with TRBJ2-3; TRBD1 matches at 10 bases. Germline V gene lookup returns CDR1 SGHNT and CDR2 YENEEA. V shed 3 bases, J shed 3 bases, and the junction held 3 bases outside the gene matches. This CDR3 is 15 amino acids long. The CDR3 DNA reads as TGTGCCAGCAGCTTTCGGACAGGGGGAACAGATACGCAGTATTTT. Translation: CASSFRTGGTDTQYF.

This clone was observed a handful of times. DNA of the CDR3: TGCAGCGCCGACGGGACTAGCGGGTCGGGGGCCTACAATGAGCAGTTCTTC. Residues: CSADGTSGSGAYNEQFF. J is TRBJ2-1 and V is TRBV29-1; 12 nucleotides align to TRBD2. CDR1 is SQVTM, CDR2 ANQGSEA, per germline. V gave up 7 bases and J gave up 2 bases; unmatched junction bases: 12. This CDR3 is 17 amino acids long.

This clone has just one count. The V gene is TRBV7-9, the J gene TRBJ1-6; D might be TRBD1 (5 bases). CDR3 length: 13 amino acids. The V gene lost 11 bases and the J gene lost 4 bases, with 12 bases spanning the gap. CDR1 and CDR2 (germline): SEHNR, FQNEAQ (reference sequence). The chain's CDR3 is CAYTEGYNSPLHF. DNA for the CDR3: TGTGCCTACACGGAGGGGTATAATTCACCCCTCCACTTT.

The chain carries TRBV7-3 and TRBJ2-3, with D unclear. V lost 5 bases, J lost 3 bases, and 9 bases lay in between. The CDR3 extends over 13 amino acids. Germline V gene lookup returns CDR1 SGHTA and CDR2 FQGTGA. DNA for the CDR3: TGTGCCAGCAGCCCAGGATTGACAGATACGCAGTATTTT. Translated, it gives CASSPGLTDTQYF.

The CDR3 nucleotides are TGTGCCAGCGGTTCCGACAGGGATTACACCCTACAAGAGACCCAGTACTTC. Amino acid sequence: CASGSDRDYTLQETQYF. The gene calls are TRBV5-6 and TRBJ2-5, with 7 bases lining up with TRBD1. CDR1 SGHDT and CDR2 YYEEEE come from the germline V gene. J gave up 2 bases and V 7 bases, and 17 bases lay outside the gene matches. This CDR3 has 17 amino acids. Drawing the rest from reference TRBV5-6 and TRBJ2-5, the complete variable domain is DAGVTQSPTHLIKTRGQQVTLRCSPKSGHDTVSWYQQALGQGPQFIFQYYEEEERQRGNFPDRFSGHQFPNYSSELNVNALLLGDSALYLCASGSDRDYTLQETQYFGPGTRLLVL.

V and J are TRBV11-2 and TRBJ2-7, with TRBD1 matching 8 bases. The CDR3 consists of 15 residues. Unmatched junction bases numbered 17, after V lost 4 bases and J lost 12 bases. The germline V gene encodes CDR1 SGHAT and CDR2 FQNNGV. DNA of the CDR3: TGTGCCAGCAGCTACACGCTGGGGACAGGATCCTATCGGTACTTC. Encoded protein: CASSYTLGTGSYRYF.

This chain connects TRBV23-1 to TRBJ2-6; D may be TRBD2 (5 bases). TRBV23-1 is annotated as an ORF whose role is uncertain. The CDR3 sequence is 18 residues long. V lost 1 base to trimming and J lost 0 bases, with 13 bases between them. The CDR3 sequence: CASSQWRRGSSGANVLTF. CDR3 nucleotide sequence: TGCGCCAGCAGTCAATGGAGACGGGGTTCCTCTGGGGCCAACGTCCTGACTTTC.

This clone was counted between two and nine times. Here the CDR3 reads CASSFTTGSYEQYF. The CDR3 DNA reads TGTGCCAGCAGCTTCACTACAGGATCCTACGAGCAGTACTTC. The V call is TRBV7-2, the J call TRBJ2-7; a possible D gene is TRBD1 (5 bases). Germline values: CDR1 SGHTA, CDR2 FQGNSA. The CDR3 spans 14 residues. Between the trimmed V and J ends, which lost 3 bases and 1 base, there was a span of 10 bases.

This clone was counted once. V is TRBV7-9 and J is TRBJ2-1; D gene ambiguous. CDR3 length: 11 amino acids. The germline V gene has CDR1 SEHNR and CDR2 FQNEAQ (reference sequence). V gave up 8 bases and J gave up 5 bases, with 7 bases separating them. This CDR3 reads CASQQHNEQFF. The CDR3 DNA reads TGTGCCAGCCAACAGCACAATGAGCAGTTCTTC.

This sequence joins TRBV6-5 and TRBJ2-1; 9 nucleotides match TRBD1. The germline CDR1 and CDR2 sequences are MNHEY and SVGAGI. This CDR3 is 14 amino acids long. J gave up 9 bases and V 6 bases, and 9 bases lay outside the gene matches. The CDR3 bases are TGTGCCAGCAGCAAACAGGGGGCGCAGGCTGAGCAGTTCTTC. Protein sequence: CASSKQGAQAEQFF.

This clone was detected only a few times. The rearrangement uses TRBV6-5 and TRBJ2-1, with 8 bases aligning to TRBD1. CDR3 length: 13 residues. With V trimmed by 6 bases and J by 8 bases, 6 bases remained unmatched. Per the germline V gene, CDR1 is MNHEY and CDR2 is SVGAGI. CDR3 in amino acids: CASRGQGVYEQFF. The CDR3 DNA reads TGTGCCAGCAGAGGACAGGGAGTCTATGAGCAGTTCTTC.

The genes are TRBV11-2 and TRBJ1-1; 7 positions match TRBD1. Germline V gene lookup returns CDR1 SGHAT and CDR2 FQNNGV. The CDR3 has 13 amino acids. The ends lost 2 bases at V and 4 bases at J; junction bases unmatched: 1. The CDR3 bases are TGTGCCAGCAGCTTACAGGGGGGCACTGAAGCTTTCTTT. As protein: CASSLQGGTEAFF.

For the CDR3, the DNA is TGTGCCAGCAGCTTAAGGTCAGGGGGCCAAGAGACCCAGTACTTC. This translates into CASSLRSGGQETQYF. This chain uses TRBV13 with TRBJ2-5, with 7 bases fitting TRBD1. Per the germline V gene, CDR1 is PRHDT and CDR2 is FYEKMQ (reference sequence). This CDR3 contains 15 residues. Trimming removed 2 bases from V and 1 base from J; junction bases left unmatched: 4.